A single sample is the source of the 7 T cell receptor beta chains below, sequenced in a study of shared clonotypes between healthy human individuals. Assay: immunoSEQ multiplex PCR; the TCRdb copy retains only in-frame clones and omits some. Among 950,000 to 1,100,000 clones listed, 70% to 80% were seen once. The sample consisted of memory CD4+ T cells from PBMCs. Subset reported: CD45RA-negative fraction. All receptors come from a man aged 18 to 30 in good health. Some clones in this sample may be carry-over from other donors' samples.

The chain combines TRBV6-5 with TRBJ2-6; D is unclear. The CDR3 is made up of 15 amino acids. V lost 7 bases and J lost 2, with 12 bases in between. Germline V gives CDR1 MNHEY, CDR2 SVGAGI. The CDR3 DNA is TGTGCCAGCACCAGACGTGGTCCTGGGGCCAACGTCCTGACTTTC. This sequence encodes CASTRRGPGANVLTF.

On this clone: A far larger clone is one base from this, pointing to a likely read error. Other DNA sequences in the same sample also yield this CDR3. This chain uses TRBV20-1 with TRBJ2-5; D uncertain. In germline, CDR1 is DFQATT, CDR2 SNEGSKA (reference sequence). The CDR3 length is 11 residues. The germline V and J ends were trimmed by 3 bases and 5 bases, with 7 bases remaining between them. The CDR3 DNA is TGCAGTGCTAGGGCCAGGGAGACCCAGTACTTC. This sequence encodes CSARARETQYF.

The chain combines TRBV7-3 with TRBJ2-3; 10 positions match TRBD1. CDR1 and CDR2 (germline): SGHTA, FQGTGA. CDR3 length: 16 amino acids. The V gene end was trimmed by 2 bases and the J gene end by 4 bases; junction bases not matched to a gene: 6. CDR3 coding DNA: TGTGCCAGCAGCTTACCGGGACAGGGGTTAGCAGATACGCAGTATTTT. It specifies CASSLPGQGLADTQYF.

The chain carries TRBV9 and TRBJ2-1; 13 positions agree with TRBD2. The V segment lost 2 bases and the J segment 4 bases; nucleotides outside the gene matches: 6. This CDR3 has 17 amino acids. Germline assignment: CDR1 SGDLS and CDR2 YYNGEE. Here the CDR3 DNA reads TGTGCCAGCAGCGTCAGACCGGGACTAGCGGGATACAATGAGCAGTTCTTC. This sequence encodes CASSVRPGLAGYNEQFF.

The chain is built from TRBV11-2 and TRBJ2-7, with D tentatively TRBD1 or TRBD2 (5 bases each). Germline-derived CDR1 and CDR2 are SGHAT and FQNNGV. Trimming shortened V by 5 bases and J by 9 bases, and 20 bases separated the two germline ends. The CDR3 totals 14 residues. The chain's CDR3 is CASSPGTTYEWQYF. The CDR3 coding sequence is TGTGCCAGCAGCCCCGGGACGACTTACGAGTGGCAGTACTTC.

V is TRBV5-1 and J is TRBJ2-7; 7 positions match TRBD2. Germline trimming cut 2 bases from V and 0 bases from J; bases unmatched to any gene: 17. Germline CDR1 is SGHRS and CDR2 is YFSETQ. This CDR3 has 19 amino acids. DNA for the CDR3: TGCGCCAGCAGCTTAAACCCAGGTGGGCGCGGGAGAGTCTCCTACGAGCAGTACTTC. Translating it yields CASSLNPGGRGRVSYEQYF.

The DNA for the CDR3 is TGTGCCAGCAGCTCGGGACTAGCAAATACCGGGGAGCTGTTTTTT. It encodes CASSSGLANTGELFF. The gene calls are TRBV5-4 and TRBJ2-2; 9 bases fit TRBD2. V shed 3 bases, J shed 5 bases, and the junction held 5 bases outside the gene matches. Per germline, CDR1 SGHNT and CDR2 YYREEE (reference sequence). CDR3 length: 15 amino acids.